Presented here are 18 T cell receptor beta chains from one specimen sequenced in a study of Ad26.COV2.S vaccination and SARS-CoV-2 variants. Some clones are missing from TCRdb's copy, which holds only in-frame ones; the method was immunoSEQ multiplex PCR. The sample lists roughly 400,000 clones, around 92% occurring once. Treatment reported: about 20 received Ad26.COV2.S at low or high dose, single or two shots; roughly five received placebo; per-sample allocation not given. Sampling happened 63 days after the first vaccine or placebo injection. This specimen was peripheral blood, taken in a trial of Ad26.COV2.S vaccine versus placebo. These receptors all stem from a person aged 18-60 years who received the Ad26.COV2.S COVID-19 vaccine or a placebo.

This clone was recorded once. CDR3 loop: CASTPGGGGAYNEQFF. CDR3 nucleotide sequence: TGCGCCAGCACCCCTGGGGGCGGGGGCGCCTACAATGAGCAGTTCTTC. The chain joins TRBV5-1 to TRBJ2-1; D perhaps matches TRBD2 (7 bases). The CDR3 contains 16 residues. Germline CDR1 SGHRS, CDR2 YFSETQ. Trimming left V 6 bases short and J 2 bases short, with 18 bases between.

The count of this clone is one. This sample includes further DNA sequences coding for the same CDR3. This chain joins TRBV27 and TRBJ2-1, with D possibly called TRBD1 or TRBD2 (5 bases each). Per germline, CDR1 MNHEY and CDR2 SMNVEV (reference sequence). V was clipped by 2 bases and J by 2 bases, with 7 bases between them. This CDR3 region has 14 residues. CDR3: CASSLQGAYNEQFF. Written as DNA, the CDR3 is TGTGCCAGCAGTTTACAGGGAGCCTACAATGAGCAGTTCTTC.

The chain links TRBV9 to TRBJ2-3; TRBD1 agrees at 8 bases. Germline V gene data show CDR1 as SGDLS and CDR2 as YYNGEE. Unmatched junction bases numbered 6, after V lost 3 bases and J lost 0 bases. The CDR3 is 16 residues long. In DNA, the CDR3 is TGTGCCAGCAGCGCTAGACAGGGGAGGAGCACAGATACGCAGTATTTT. Protein: CASSARQGRSTDTQYF.

Concerning this clone itself: One junction end does not reproduce the germline sequence, and a read error may be involved. The V gene is TRBV14, the J gene TRBJ2-7; possible D gene TRBD1, 5 bases. The CDR3 runs 13 residues. The germline V gene has CDR1 SGHDN and CDR2 FVKESK. CDR3 DNA sequence: TGTGCCAGCAGACAAGATGGACATTACGAGCAGTACTTC. Its protein is CASRQDGHYEQYF.

J is TRBJ2-3 and V is TRBV15; 12 bases are a match to TRBD1. The CDR3 extends over 13 amino acids. CDR1 and CDR2 (germline): LNHNV, YYDKDF (reference sequence). V trimming: 8 bases; J trimming: 4 bases; junction bases outside the gene matches: 1. CDR3 DNA: TGTGCCACCGGGACAGGGGGCCCAGATACGCAGTATTTT. It specifies CATGTGGPDTQYF.

This clone was seen a single time. The chain recombines TRBV30 with TRBJ1-2; tentatively, D is TRBD1 (5 bases). This CDR3 contains 16 residues. The V and J ends lost 5 bases and 3 bases respectively, with 22 bases between them. From germline, CDR1 is GTSNPN and CDR2 SVGIG (reference sequence). CDR3 sequence: CAWYNPRERGYYGYTF. The DNA of the CDR3 is TGTGCCTGGTACAACCCCAGGGAACGTGGTTACTATGGCTACACCTTC.

This chain uses TRBV2 with TRBJ1-4; D remains ambiguous. The length of the CDR3 is 11 residues. Germline V gene data show CDR1 as SNHLY and CDR2 as FYNNEI. The ends were cut back, 11 bases at V and 8 bases at J, with 12 bases in the middle. For the CDR3, the DNA is TGTGCCGGTGCCGGTGAGGAAAAACTGTTTTTT. This codes for CAGAGEEKLFF.

The rearrangement links TRBV27 to TRBJ2-3, with 9 bases lining up with TRBD1. The CDR3 is 18 residues long. V trimming: 8 bases; J trimming: 3 bases; junction bases outside the gene matches: 18. The germline gives CDR1 MNHEY, CDR2 SMNVEV (reference sequence). The CDR3 nucleotides are TGTGCCAGCGGCTCGGACAGGGGAGGGGCCGAGGGAACAGATACGCAGTATTTT. The encoded protein is CASGSDRGGAEGTDTQYF.

This sequence joins TRBV13 and TRBJ1-5; perhaps TRBD1 as D (6 bases). Germline V CDR1 and CDR2: PRHDT, FYEKMQ (reference sequence). The CDR3 length is 14 residues. V shed 3 bases and J shed 4 bases, with 10 bases lying between them. CDR3 in DNA: TGTGCCAGCAGCTTGGGGGACATTAATCAGCCCCAGCATTTT. Translation gives CASSLGDINQPQHF.

This chain joins TRBV27 and TRBJ2-1, with 7 positions matching TRBD1. Trimming removed 5 bases from V and 5 bases from J; junction bases left unmatched: 3. CDR1 and CDR2 (germline): MNHEY, SMNVEV (reference sequence). The CDR3 covers 13 residues. CDR3 in DNA: TGTGCCAGCAGTGGGACAGCAAACAATGAGCAGTTCTTC. This translates into CASSGTANNEQFF.

This chain joins TRBV7-2 and TRBJ2-7; 9 bases are shared with TRBD1. The CDR3 is 16 amino acids. CDR1 and CDR2 from the germline V gene are SGHTA and FQGNSA. The trim removed 1 base at V and 3 bases at J, leaving 7 bases unmatched. The CDR3 spells CASSLVEGQGFYEQYF. The CDR3, as DNA: TGTGCCAGCAGCTTAGTTGAGGGACAGGGCTTCTACGAGCAGTACTTC.

The rearrangement joins TRBV7-8 to TRBJ2-5; D uncertain. Germline loops: CDR1 SGHVS, CDR2 FQNEAQ. The CDR3 sequence is 15 residues long. Trimming removed 2 bases from V and 4 bases from J, with 14 bases in between. The DNA of the CDR3 is TGTGCCAGCAGCTTAATAGGGTCAGCCGGAGAGACCCAGTACTTC. The encoded protein is CASSLIGSAGETQYF.

The CDR3 DNA reads TGCGCCAGCAGCCAAGATTTTGGGGACAGGGATGGCTACACCTTC. It encodes CASSQDFGDRDGYTF. The V gene is TRBV4-3, the J gene TRBJ1-2, with 9 bases lining up with TRBD1. The junction had 5 bases not matched to a gene; V was cut back by 0 bases and J by 6 bases. The CDR3 extends over 15 amino acids. Germline CDR1 LGHNA, CDR2 YSLEER.

This rearrangement joins TRBV10-3 to TRBJ2-1; D is unclear. The CDR3 is 13 residues long. Germline V lookup: CDR1 ENHRY, CDR2 SYGVKD. Trimming took off 6 bases at V and 3 bases at J, with 9 bases between the two ends. This CDR3 reads CAIRDRNYNEQFF. The DNA for the CDR3 is TGTGCCATCAGGGACCGGAACTACAATGAGCAGTTCTTC.

The V call is TRBV5-6, the J call TRBJ2-2; TRBD1 matches 7 bases. V was pared by 2 bases and J by 4 bases, with 5 bases of the junction left unmatched. In germline, CDR1 is SGHDT, CDR2 YYEEEE. This CDR3 contains 15 residues. The CDR3 sequence is CASSLTGDGTGELFF. Here the CDR3 DNA reads TGTGCCAGCAGCTTAACAGGGGACGGCACCGGGGAGCTGTTTTTT.

The sample holds a few counts of this clone. V and J are TRBV5-1 and TRBJ1-6; D call uncertain. V was pared by 2 bases and J by 0 bases, with 6 bases between. The V gene's germline CDR1 is SGHRS and CDR2 YFSETQ. The CDR3 has 15 amino acids. CDR3 residues: CASSFSSSYNSPLHF. The CDR3 coding sequence is TGCGCCAGCAGCTTTTCCAGCTCCTATAATTCACCCCTCCACTTT. The full variable domain, its missing parts supplied by reference TRBV5-1 and TRBJ1-6, is KAGVTQTPRYLIKTRGQQVTLSCSPISGHRSVSWYQQTPGQGLQFLFEYFSETQRNKGNFPGRFSGRQFSNSRSEMNVSTLELGDSALYLCASSFSSSYNSPLHFGNGTRLTVT.

The rearrangement joins TRBV5-5 to TRBJ2-7; maybe TRBD1 (5 bases). Between the trimmed V and J ends, which lost 4 bases and 0 bases, there was a span of 11 bases. Germline CDR1 SGHKS, CDR2 YYEKEE (reference sequence). The CDR3 covers 14 residues. CDR3 loop: CASSQVQGSYEQYF. The CDR3, as DNA: TGTGCCAGCAGCCAGGTCCAGGGCTCCTACGAGCAGTACTTC.

J is TRBJ1-2 and V is TRBV6-2 or TRBV6-3, with no clear D. The CDR3 has 13 amino acids. Germline V CDR1 and CDR2: MNHEY, SVGEGT. V was shortened by 2 bases and J by 4 bases, with 8 bases between the two germline ends. CDR3 residues: CASSYPDPYGYTF. Written as DNA, the CDR3 is TGTGCCAGCAGTTACCCGGACCCCTATGGCTACACCTTC.